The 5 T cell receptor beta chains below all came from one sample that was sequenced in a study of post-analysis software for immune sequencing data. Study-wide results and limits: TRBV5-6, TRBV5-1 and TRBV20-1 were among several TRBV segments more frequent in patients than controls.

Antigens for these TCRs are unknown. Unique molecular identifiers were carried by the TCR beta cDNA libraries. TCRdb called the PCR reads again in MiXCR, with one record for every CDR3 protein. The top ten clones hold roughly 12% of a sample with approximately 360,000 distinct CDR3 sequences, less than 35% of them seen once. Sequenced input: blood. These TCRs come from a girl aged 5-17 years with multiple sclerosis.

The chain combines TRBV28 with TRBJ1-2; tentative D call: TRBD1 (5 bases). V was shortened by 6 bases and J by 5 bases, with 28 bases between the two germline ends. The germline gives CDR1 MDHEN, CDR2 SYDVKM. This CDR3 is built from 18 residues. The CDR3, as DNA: TGTGCCAGCAGCCCCGGGCAGGGAGGGTTCAGTTGGGGGTATGGCTACACCTTC. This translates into CASSPGQGGFSWGYGYTF.

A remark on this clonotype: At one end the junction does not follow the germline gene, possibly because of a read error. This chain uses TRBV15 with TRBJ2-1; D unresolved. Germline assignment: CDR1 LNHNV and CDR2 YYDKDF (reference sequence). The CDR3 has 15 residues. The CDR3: CTTSREVGNDNEQFF. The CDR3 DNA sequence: TGTACCACCAGCAGAGAAGTTGGCAATGACAATGAGCAGTTCTTC.

CDR3 sequence: CASSDGLGQFF. The CDR3 region has the DNA TGCGCCAGCAGCGACGGACTAGGGCAGTTCTTC. This rearrangement joins TRBV5-1 to TRBJ2-1; 7 nucleotides match TRBD2. The CDR3 sequence is 11 residues long. Germline loops: CDR1 SGHRS, CDR2 YFSETQ. Trimming removed 4 bases from V and 12 bases from J; junction bases left unmatched: 4.

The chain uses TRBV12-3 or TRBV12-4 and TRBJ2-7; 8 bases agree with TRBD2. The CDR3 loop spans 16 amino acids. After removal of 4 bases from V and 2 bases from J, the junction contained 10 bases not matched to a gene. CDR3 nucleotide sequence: TGTGCCAGCAGTTCCGACATGACTAGCGTGACCTACGAGCAGTACTTC. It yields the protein CASSSDMTSVTYEQYF.

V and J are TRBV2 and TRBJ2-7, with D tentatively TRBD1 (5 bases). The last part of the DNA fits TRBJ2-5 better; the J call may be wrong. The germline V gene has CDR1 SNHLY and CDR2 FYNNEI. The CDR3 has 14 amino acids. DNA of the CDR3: TGTGCCAGCAGCAACTCCAGGGTAGAAGAGACCCAGTACTTC. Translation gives CASSNSRVEETQYF.